This is a list of T cell receptor beta chains from one sample in a study of shared clonotypes between healthy human individuals. Assay used: immunoSEQ multiplex PCR; TCRdb lists only in-frame clones, some missing. The sample lists about 1 million clones, approximately 68% occurring once. The sample consisted of memory CD4+ T cells sorted from blood. These receptors were taken from a man aged 18 to 29 in good health. Both conserved end residues are part of each CDR3. Fields, in order: J gene, clone size, D gene, CDR3 length, V gene, CDR3 DNA, CDR3 protein. The D gene is left open where the match is weak. Clone size is given for some rows only: seen once, a few or many times, or a class if the clone is expanded.

>TRBJ2-7|once|.|15|TRBV4-1
TGCGCCAGCAGCCATATAACCGGGACTCACTACGAGCAGTACTTC
CASSHITGTHYEQYF
>TRBJ1-6|.|.|14|TRBV10-3
TGTGCCATCAGTGAGAAACAGAGGGGTTCACCCCTCCACTTT
CAISEKQRGSPLHF
>TRBJ2-5|.|.|15|TRBV9
TGTGCCAGCAGCGTAGACGCTCAGCCCGGAGAGACCCAGTACTTC
CASSVDAQPGETQYF
>TRBJ2-7|.|TRBD1|13|TRBV28
TGTGCCAGCAGTGGGACAGGGATTTACGAGCAGTACTTC
CASSGTGIYEQYF
>TRBJ2-7|.|TRBD1|15|TRBV6-1
TGTGCCAGCAGGTCCCCGGGACAGGGGTCCCACGAGCAGTACTTC
CASRSPGQGSHEQYF
>TRBJ1-6|.|TRBD1|15|TRBV14
TGTGCCAGCAGCAAACAGGGGAGCTATAATTCACCCCTCCACTTT
CASSKQGSYNSPLHF
>TRBJ1-1|.|.|15|TRBV5-1
TGCGCCAGCAGCTTGGTCGGGGGTCTGAACACTGAAGCTTTCTTT
CASSLVGGLNTEAFF
>TRBJ1-2|.|TRBD1|13|TRBV2
TGTGCCAGCACAAAAGGGGGACAGTATGGCTACACCTTC
CASTKGGQYGYTF
>TRBJ1-6|.|.|13|TRBV30
TGTGCCTGGATCGGGGCGGGGAATTCACCCCTCCACTTT
CAWIGAGNSPLHF
>TRBJ1-4|.|TRBD1|14|TRBV27
TGTGCCAGCAGTTTTGCAGGGGGAGGGGAAAAACTGTTTTTT
CASSFAGGGEKLFF
>TRBJ1-3|few|TRBD1|14|TRBV18
TGTGCCAGCTCACCGGACAGGGCTGGAAACACCATATATTTT
CASSPDRAGNTIYF
>TRBJ2-7|.|.|19|TRBV4-1
TGCGCCAGCAGCCGGGTGGGCCTTATTACTTTACAGGTACCCTACGAGCAGTACTTC
CASSRVGLITLQVPYEQYF
>TRBJ2-5|.|TRBD1|15|TRBV28
TGTGCCAGCAGTGACAGGGGGCCACGTCAAGAGACCCAGTACTTC
CASSDRGPRQETQYF